This T cell receptor beta chain was identified during a study of OX40 agonist ivuxolimab in advanced cancers. Study-wide points: It was also the case that some nonresponders had low normalized T-cell clonal expansion. CD8+ T cells showed, on average, more clonal expansion than CD4+ cells.

This clone was detected once. The antigen is not known. TCRdb's copy holds only in-frame clones and misses some; the assay was immunoSEQ multiplex PCR. The repertoire has about 52,000 clones, about 82% of them found once; the top ten carry 3.5% to 4%. The CDR3 covers 15 residues. The V gene's germline CDR1 is SGHRS and CDR2 YFSETQ. V lost 6 bases, J lost 4 bases, and 16 bases lay in between. Sequences were derived from CD4+ or CD8+ T cells sorted from blood, sampled in a trial of the OX40 agonist ivuxolimab. The receptor comes from an adult with an advanced solid tumor such as melanoma, head and neck, liver or kidney cancer. V gene TRBV5-1 combines with J gene TRBJ1-4, with D perhaps matching TRBD1 (5 bases). The CDR3 protein is CASNQGVGNNEKLFF. Written as DNA, the CDR3 is TGCGCCAGCAACCAGGGAGTAGGAAATAATGAAAAACTGTTTTTT.